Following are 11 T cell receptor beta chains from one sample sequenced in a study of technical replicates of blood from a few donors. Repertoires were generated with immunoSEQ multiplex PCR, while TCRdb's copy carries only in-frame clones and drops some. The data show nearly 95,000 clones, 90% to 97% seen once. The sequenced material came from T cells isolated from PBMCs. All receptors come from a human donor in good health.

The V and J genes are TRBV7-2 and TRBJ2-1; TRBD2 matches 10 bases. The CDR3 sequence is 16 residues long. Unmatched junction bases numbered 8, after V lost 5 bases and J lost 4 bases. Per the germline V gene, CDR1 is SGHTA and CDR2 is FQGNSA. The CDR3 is CASSPSGLAVYNEQFF. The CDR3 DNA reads TGTGCCAGCAGCCCTTCTGGACTAGCGGTTTACAATGAGCAGTTCTTC. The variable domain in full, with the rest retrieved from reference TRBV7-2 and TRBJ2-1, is GAGVSQSPSNKVTEKGKDVELRCDPISGHTALYWYRQSLGQGLEFLIYFQGNSAPDKSGLPSDRFSAERTGGSVSTLTIQRTQQEDSAVYLCASSPSGLAVYNEQFFGPGTRLTVL.

CDR3 sequence (DNA): TGTGCCAGCAGTGTCTGGGGCAGTAATGAAAAACTGTTTTTT. Protein: CASSVWGSNEKLFF. V and J are TRBV2 and TRBJ1-4; maybe TRBD1 (5 bases). The V gene's germline CDR1 is SNHLY and CDR2 FYNNEI. CDR3 length equals 14 residues. V lost 4 bases and J lost 4, with 10 bases in between.

This chain's CDR3 is CATSAGGVNEQFF. CDR3 nucleotide sequence: TGTGCCACTTCAGCGGGAGGGGTCAATGAGCAGTTCTTC. V is TRBV19 and J is TRBJ2-1; 10 nucleotides align to TRBD2. The CDR3 consists of 13 residues. V shed 10 bases and J 6 bases; nucleotides not matched to a gene: 6. Germline CDR1 and CDR2: LNHDA and SQIVND (reference sequence).

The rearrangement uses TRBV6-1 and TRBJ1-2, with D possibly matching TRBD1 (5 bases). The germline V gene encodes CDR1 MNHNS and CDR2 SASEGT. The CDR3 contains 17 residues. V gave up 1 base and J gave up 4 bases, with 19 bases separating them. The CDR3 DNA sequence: TGTGCCAGCAGTGAAGTGGGACTAGTACGTAGGGGCTATGGCTACACCTTC. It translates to CASSEVGLVRRGYGYTF.

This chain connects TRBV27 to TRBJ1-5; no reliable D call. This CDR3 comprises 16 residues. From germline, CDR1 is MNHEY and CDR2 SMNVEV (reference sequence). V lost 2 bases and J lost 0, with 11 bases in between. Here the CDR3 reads CASSLGAGYSNQPQHF. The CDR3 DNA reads TGTGCCAGCAGTTTAGGTGCAGGCTATAGCAATCAGCCCCAGCATTTT.

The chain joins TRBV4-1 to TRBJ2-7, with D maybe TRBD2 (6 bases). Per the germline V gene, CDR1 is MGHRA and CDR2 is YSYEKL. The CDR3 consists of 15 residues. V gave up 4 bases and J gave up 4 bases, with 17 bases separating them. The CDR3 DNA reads TGCGCCAGCAGCCCCGCGGGGTCCAGCTCGTACGAGCAGTACTTC. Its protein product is CASSPAGSSSYEQYF.

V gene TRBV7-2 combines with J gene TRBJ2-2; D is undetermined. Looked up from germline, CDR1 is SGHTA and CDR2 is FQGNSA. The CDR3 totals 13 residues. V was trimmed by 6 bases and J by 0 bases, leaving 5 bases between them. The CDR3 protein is CASRTPNTGELFF. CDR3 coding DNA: TGTGCCAGCAGGACACCGAACACCGGGGAGCTGTTTTTT.

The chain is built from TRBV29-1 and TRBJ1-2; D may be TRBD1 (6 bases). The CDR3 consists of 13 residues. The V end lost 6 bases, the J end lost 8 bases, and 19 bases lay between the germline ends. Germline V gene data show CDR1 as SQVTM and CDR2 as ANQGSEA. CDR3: CSVVQDSVAGYTF. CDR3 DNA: TGCAGCGTCGTTCAGGACAGCGTCGCGGGCTACACCTTC.

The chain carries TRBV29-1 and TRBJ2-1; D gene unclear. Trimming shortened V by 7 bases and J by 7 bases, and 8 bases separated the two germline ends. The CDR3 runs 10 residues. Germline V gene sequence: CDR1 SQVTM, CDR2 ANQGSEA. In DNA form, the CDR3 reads TGCAGCGCAAACTGGAATGAGCAGTTCTTC. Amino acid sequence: CSANWNEQFF.

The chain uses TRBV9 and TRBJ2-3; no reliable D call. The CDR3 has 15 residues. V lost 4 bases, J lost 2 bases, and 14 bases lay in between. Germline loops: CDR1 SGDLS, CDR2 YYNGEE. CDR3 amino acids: CASSLGTSDTDTQYF. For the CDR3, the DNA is TGTGCCAGCAGCCTTGGAACGAGCGACACAGATACGCAGTATTTT.

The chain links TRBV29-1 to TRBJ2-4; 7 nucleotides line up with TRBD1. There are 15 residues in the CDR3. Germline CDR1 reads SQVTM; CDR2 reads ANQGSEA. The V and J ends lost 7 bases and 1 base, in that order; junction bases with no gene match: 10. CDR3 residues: CSASDRDGAKNIQYF. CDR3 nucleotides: TGCAGCGCATCAGACAGGGATGGGGCCAAAAACATTCAGTACTTC.